The clone carrying this T cell receptor beta chain has only a few counts. The target antigen is unknown. Unique molecular identifiers featured in how the TCRbeta library was prepared. TCRdb used MiXCR to reprocess the PCR reads, holding one entry per CDR3 protein. The profile shows around 76,000 distinct CDR3 sequences, 15% to 20% of them singletons. Trimming removed 2 bases from V and 2 bases from J, with 13 bases in between. The CDR3 length is 14 residues. The germline gives CDR1 SQVTM, CDR2 ANQGSEA. The data were taken from a study of T-cell reconstitution after alpha-beta-depleted transplantation in children. General study results and limits: The origin of alpha-beta T cells about two months after transplant was reportedly several hundred expanded graft clones. Most T-cell counts and diversity one year after the transplant came from T cells that were newly produced. Some patients' high day-60 TCRbeta diversity was traced to surviving recipient T cells and thymic progenitors.

The material sequenced was PBMCs, mostly from graft donor cells, taken 360 days after TCRalphabeta/CD19-depleted stem cell transplant. The clonotype was recovered from a male patient between 2 and 10 years old who had a stem cell transplant for acute lymphoblastic leukemia, so the T cells may come from the graft donor. This chain uses TRBV29-1 with TRBJ2-7; D perhaps matches TRBD1 (5 bases). CDR3 region: CSVERQGPTYEQYF. As DNA, the CDR3 is TGCAGCGTTGAAAGGCAGGGTCCCACCTACGAGCAGTACTTC.